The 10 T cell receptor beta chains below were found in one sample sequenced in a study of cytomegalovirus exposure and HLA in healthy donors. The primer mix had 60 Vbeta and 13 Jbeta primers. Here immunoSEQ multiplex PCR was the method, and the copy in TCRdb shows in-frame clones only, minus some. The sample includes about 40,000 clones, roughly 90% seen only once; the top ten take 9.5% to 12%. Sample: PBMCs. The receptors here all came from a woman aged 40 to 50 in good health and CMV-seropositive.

This chain's CDR3 is CASRSTGTGDEQYF. Written as DNA, the CDR3 is TGTGCCAGCAGATCAACCGGGACAGGGGACGAGCAGTACTTC. The rearrangement links TRBV28 to TRBJ2-7, with 10 bases that match TRBD1. The J segment lost 5 bases and the V segment lost 6 bases, leaving 7 bases of the junction unmatched. The CDR3 has 14 amino acids. CDR1 and CDR2 from the germline V gene are MDHEN and SYDVKM.

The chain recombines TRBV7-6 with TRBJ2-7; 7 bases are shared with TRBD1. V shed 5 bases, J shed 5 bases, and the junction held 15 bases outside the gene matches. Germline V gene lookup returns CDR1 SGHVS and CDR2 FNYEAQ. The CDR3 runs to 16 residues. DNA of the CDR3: TGTGCCAGCAGCACCCAATCGGGACAGAATGCTGACGAGCAGTACTTC. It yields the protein CASSTQSGQNADEQYF.

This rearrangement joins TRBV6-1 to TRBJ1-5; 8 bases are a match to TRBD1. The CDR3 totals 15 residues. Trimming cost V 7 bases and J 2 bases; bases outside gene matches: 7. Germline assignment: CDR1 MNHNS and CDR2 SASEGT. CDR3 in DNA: TGTGCCAGCACCGAGGACAGGGTCGGCAATCAGCCCCAGCATTTT. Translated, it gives CASTEDRVGNQPQHF.

The DNA of the CDR3 is TGTGCCAGCAGCGTAGAAGCCGGGGGAGGGAACTATGGCTACACCTTC. Its protein is CASSVEAGGGNYGYTF. The chain uses TRBV9 and TRBJ1-2; D may be TRBD1 (5 bases). CDR1 and CDR2 from the germline V gene are SGDLS and YYNGEE. V was cut by 0 bases and J by 2 bases, with 14 bases left in between. This CDR3 has 16 residues.

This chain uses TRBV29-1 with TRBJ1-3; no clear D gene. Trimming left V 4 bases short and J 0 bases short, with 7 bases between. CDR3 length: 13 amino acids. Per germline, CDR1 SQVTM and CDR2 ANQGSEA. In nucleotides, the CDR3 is TGCAGCGTTGCTGTTCTCTCTGGAAACACCATATATTTT. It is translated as CSVAVLSGNTIYF.

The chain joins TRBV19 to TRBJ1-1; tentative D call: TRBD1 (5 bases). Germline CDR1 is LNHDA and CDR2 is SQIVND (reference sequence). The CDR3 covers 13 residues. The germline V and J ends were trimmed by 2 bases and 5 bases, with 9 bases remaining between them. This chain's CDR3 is CASSIRGSTEAFF. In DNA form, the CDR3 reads TGTGCCAGTAGTATAAGGGGTTCTACTGAAGCTTTCTTT.

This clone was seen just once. CDR3 region: CASSFWLSLTGEVQPQHF. CDR3 DNA sequence: TGTGCCAGCAGTTTTTGGCTGTCCCTGACAGGGGAGGTTCAGCCCCAGCATTTT. This chain links TRBV28 with TRBJ1-5; 8 bases are a match to TRBD1. Unmatched junction bases numbered 16, after V lost 3 bases and J lost 6 bases. The germline V gene encodes CDR1 MDHEN and CDR2 SYDVKM. This CDR3 is built from 18 residues.

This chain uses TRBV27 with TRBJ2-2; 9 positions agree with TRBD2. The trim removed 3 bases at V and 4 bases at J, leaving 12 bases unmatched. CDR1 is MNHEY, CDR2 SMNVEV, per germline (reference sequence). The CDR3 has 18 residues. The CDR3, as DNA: TGTGCCAGCAGTTTTGTGCTCGGCGGGGGGGCGGGCACCGGGGAGCTGTTTTTT. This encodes CASSFVLGGGAGTGELFF.

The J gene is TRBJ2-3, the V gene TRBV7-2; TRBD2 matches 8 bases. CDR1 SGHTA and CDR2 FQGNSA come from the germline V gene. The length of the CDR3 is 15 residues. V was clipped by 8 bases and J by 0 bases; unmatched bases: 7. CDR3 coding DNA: TGTGCCAGCTCCGGACTAGCCAGTAGCACAGATACGCAGTATTTT. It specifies CASSGLASSTDTQYF.

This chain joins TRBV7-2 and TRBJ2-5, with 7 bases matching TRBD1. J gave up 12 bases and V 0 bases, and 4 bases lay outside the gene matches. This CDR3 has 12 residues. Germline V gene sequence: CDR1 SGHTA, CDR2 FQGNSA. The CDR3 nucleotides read TGTGCCAGCAGCTTAGCAGGGACAGTCAAGTACTTC. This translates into CASSLAGTVKYF.